This TCR beta chain was profiled in a study of T cell repertoires in cytomegalovirus infection. Details on this clonotype: Antigen: not known.

TCRdb reprocessed the reads via MiXCR and lists one record per CDR3 protein. The sample consists of some 120,000 distinct CDR3 sequences, about 9.5% of them appearing once. The CDR3 has 20 residues. V trimming: 6 bases; J trimming: 3 bases; junction bases outside the gene matches: 18. The TCR was taken from a human donor in good health (CMV status not recorded). Some clones in this sample may be carry-over from other donors' samples. Sequencing used PBMCs, sequenced either directly or after in vitro stimulation (not recorded which). The chain carries TRBV12-3 or TRBV12-4 and TRBJ2-3, with TRBD2 matching 13 bases. The CDR3 nucleotides are TGTGCCAGCAGCCCGCCCGGACTAGCGGGAGATTGGATTACTACAGATACGCAGTATTTT. Translated, it gives CASSPPGLAGDWITTDTQYF.